This TCR beta chain was obtained from a study of shared clonotypes between healthy human individuals. Study results and limitations: Sequencing depth was expected to affect clonotype sharing among donors.

CDR3 size: 14 residues. Looked up from germline, CDR1 is SGHNT and CDR2 is YYREEE (reference sequence). V was clipped by 4 bases and J by 4 bases, with 14 bases between them. Repertoires were generated with immunoSEQ multiplex PCR, while TCRdb's copy carries only in-frame clones and drops some. The profile covers roughly 2.1 million clones, with 90% to 95% appearing a single time and 1.5% to 2% taken by the ten largest. Naive CD8 cells were CD45RO-negative, positively selected for CCR7, excluding terminally differentiated effector memory CD45RA+ cells. Healthy HIV-negative adults without recent acute infections or vaccinations served as donors. All of the donors resided in Nashville, Tennessee, and each was a Caucasian adult. Concerning this clone itself: Antigen unknown.

The chain has TRBV5-4 and TRBJ2-5, with D possibly TRBD1 on 5 matching bases. This clonotype was obtained from a man aged 18-30 years in good health. Some clones in this sample may be carry-over from other donors' samples. Sequenced sample: naive CD8+ T cells from PBMCs. The CDR3 DNA follows: TGTGCCAGCAGCCAAGGAACAAGGGGAGAGACCCAGTACTTC. It specifies CASSQGTRGETQYF.